The clone carrying this T cell receptor beta chain was detected a few times. V gave up 3 bases and J gave up 6 bases; unmatched junction bases: 2. Germline CDR1 is LNHNV and CDR2 is YYDKDF (reference sequence). The CDR3 has 13 amino acids. The sample originates from a study of blood T cells in healthy people across ages. Alongside a J-beta primer mix, a sample-barcoded 5' primer served in a second PCR lasting about 6 to 11 cycles. TCRdb used MiXCR to reprocess the 5' RACE reads, holding one entry per CDR3 protein. The sample records roughly 730,000 distinct CDR3 sequences, about 61% being singletons. Researchers collected around 10 milliliters of peripheral blood from every single donor.

The material sequenced was blood. The clonotype comes from a man between 40 and 49 years old in good health. The chain employs TRBV15 and TRBJ2-1; 7 bases map to TRBD1. CDR3 region: CATSSRGFNEQFF. DNA for the CDR3: TGTGCCACCAGCAGCAGGGGGTTCAATGAGCAGTTCTTC.